The clone carrying this TCR beta chain was seen repeatedly, ten times or more. The antigen is not known. TCRdb analysed the multiplex PCR reads with MiXCR anew, one entry per CDR3 protein. Among 180,000 or so distinct CDR3 sequences listed, approximately 31% were seen once. Breast cancer patients provided tissue from their axillary draining lymph nodes. This entry comes from a study of breast tumors, draining lymph nodes, adjacent tissues. There are 14 residues in the CDR3. The V and J ends lost 5 bases and 5 bases, in that order; junction bases with no gene match: 6. Germline CDR1 KGHSH, CDR2 LQKENI. Study-level points and caveats: The lymph node origin of tumor T cells was framed as consistent with a hypothesis, not demonstrated.

Sample: axillary lymph node tissue. The receptor comes from a female donor with breast cancer. Some clones in this sample may be carry-over from other donors' samples. The genes are TRBV18 and TRBJ2-5; 9 bases are shared with TRBD1. The CDR3 nucleotides are TGTGCCAGCTCATCTCAGGACAGGGGCGAGACCCAGTACTTC. Translating gives CASSSQDRGETQYF. Full variable domain (missing parts from reference TRBV18 and TRBJ2-5): NAGVMQNPRHLVRRRGQEARLRCSPMKGHSHVYWYRQLPEEGLKFMVYLQKENIIDESGMPKERFSAEFPKEGPSILRIQQVVRGDSAAYFCASSSQDRGETQYFGPGTRLLVL.